The clone carrying this T cell receptor beta chain has just one count. The CDR3 has 13 amino acids. The V gene lost 6 bases and the J gene lost 4 bases, with 13 bases spanning the gap. The germline CDR1 and CDR2 sequences are SGHTA and FQGNSA. These data belong to a study of control samples from healthy donors and cancer patients. The method was immunoSEQ multiplex PCR; TCRdb's version includes in-frame clones alone and lacks a portion of them. This table has approximately 84,000 clones, approximately 82% appearing once. This TCR was recovered from a woman aged 55-75 years in good health. The chain carries TRBV7-2 and TRBJ2-7; D assignment may be TRBD1 or TRBD2 (5 bases each). Sequenced sample: blood. Here the CDR3 reads CASSRQGEYEQYF. CDR3 nucleotide sequence: TGTGCCAGCAGTCGGCAGGGAGAGTACGAGCAGTACTTC.